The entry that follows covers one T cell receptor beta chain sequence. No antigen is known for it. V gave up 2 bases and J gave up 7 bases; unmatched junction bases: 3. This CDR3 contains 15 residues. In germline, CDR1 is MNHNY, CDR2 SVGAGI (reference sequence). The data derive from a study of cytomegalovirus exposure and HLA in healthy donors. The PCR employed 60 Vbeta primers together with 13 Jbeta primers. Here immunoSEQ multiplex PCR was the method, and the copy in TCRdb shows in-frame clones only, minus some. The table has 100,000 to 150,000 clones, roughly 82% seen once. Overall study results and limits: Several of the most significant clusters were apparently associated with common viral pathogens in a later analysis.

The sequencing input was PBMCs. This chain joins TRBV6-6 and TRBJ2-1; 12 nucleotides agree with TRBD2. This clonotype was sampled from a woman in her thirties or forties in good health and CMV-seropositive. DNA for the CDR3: TGTGCCAGCAGTTACAGTCTAGCGGGAGGGAATGAGCAGTTCTTC. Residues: CASSYSLAGGNEQFF.